Included here is one T cell receptor beta chain sequence, with context. One end of the junction fails to match germline, which may point to a read error. This sample stems from a study of T cells in Graves' hyperthyroidism and ophthalmopathy. Whole-study context: Specimen type is peripheral blood, collected at initial diagnosis prior to any treatment.

Authors of the study amplified TCR beta CDR3 regions from RNA transcripts. HTBI primers were the set used in a first-round RT-PCR of the TCR CDR3. From the multiplex PCR reads, TCRdb called clonotypes with MiXCR, one entry per CDR3 protein. Of 300,000 to 450,000 distinct CDR3 sequences in the sample, 15% to 19% were seen once. From germline, CDR1 is MNHEY and CDR2 SVGAGI. The CDR3 spans 16 residues. The gene calls are TRBV6-5 and TRBJ2-1, with 10 bases that match TRBD1. This sequence originates from a woman aged 18-30 years with Graves' hyperthyroidism that later progressed to Graves' ophthalmopathy. The sequenced material came from blood. CDR3 DNA sequence: TGTGCCAGCAGTTACTCAGGGACAGGGGCCTACAATGAGCAGTCCTTC. Encoded protein: CASSYSGTGAYNEQSF.